This T cell receptor beta chain was found in a study of beta chain features in type 1 diabetes. For the study at large: Patient and healthy donor groups were alike in age, gender and cell yields.

Study outcomes and limitations: Among type 1 diabetes patients, VDJ junctions had fewer insertions and more deletions.

Expressed TCRB transcripts got sequenced, as all isolated RNA was reverse transcribed. TCRdb's table, derived via immunoSEQ multiplex PCR, lists solely in-frame clones and lacks some. The table has under 550,000 clones, about an eighth seen once. Blood was collected once per donor into heparin, averaging about 116 mL. To note about this clone: What it recognizes is unknown.

The CDR3 length is 15 residues. The V gene lost 6 bases and the J gene lost 2 bases, with 14 bases spanning the gap. The germline V gene has CDR1 WSHSY and CDR2 SAAADI. The TCR comes from a woman between 18 and 29 years old in good health. The sample consisted of naive CD4+ T cells from blood. V is TRBV10-2 and J is TRBJ1-5; no firm D call. CDR3 protein: CASSSPVMGNQPQHF. The CDR3 coding sequence is TGCGCCAGCAGCTCCCCAGTAATGGGCAATCAGCCCCAGCATTTT.